What follows are 19 T cell receptor beta chains derived from one specimen sequenced in a study of T cell responses to AZD1222 COVID-19 vaccine. Sequencing used immunoSEQ multiplex PCR; TCRdb keeps in-frame clones, though not all of them. The profile covers fewer than 110,000 clones, with 92% appearing a single time and 8.5% to 10% taken by the ten largest. The sequences come from peripheral blood, collected 28 days after the second AZD1222 dose. All receptors come from an adult who received the AZD1222 COVID-19 vaccine.

The chain recombines TRBV6-5 with TRBJ2-5; tentative D call: TRBD1 (5 bases). The length of the CDR3 is 14 residues. CDR1 and CDR2 (germline): MNHEY, SVGAGI. Between the trimmed V and J ends, which lost 7 bases and 1 base, there was a span of 13 bases. The CDR3 region is CASKDQGLQETQYF. For the CDR3, the DNA is TGTGCCAGCAAAGATCAGGGTCTCCAAGAGACCCAGTACTTC.

The rearrangement links TRBV9 to TRBJ2-4; a possible D gene is TRBD2 (6 bases). The CDR3 is made up of 15 amino acids. CDR1 and CDR2 from the germline V gene are SGDLS and YYNGEE. The V and J ends lost 0 bases and 0 bases respectively, with 7 bases between them. CDR3 region: CASSVGGLAKNIQYF. CDR3 coding DNA: TGTGCCAGCAGCGTAGGGGGACTAGCCAAAAACATTCAGTACTTC.

The chain uses TRBV28 and TRBJ1-4; 7 positions match TRBD1. Looked up from germline, CDR1 is MDHEN and CDR2 is SYDVKM. V lost 7 bases, J lost 5 bases, and 13 bases stayed unmatched. The CDR3 consists of 16 residues. CDR3 nucleotide sequence: TGTGCCAGCATGTTCGACGACTACAGGGGAAATGAAAAACTGTTTTTT. Translated, it gives CASMFDDYRGNEKLFF.

This clone was observed a few times. The chain has TRBV12-3 or TRBV12-4 and TRBJ1-1; D remains ambiguous. This CDR3 has 12 amino acids. Trimming stripped 3 bases from V and 4 bases from J, with 6 bases between. CDR3 region: CASSFGSTEAFF. CDR3 sequence (DNA): TGTGCCAGCAGTTTCGGAAGCACTGAAGCTTTCTTT.

This clone was picked up a small number of times. This chain joins TRBV9 and TRBJ1-4, with 9 bases identical to TRBD1. Germline loops: CDR1 SGDLS, CDR2 YYNGEE. The V segment lost 3 bases and the J segment 8 bases; nucleotides outside the gene matches: 5. This CDR3 comprises 14 residues. CDR3 sequence (DNA): TGTGCCAGCAGCGCGGACAGGGGACGGGAAAAACTGTTTTTT. Translated, it gives CASSADRGREKLFF. The full variable domain, completed using reference TRBV9 and TRBJ1-4, is DSGVTQTPKHLITATGQRVTLRCSPRSGDLSVYWYQQSLDQGLQFLIQYYNGEERAKGNILERFSAQQFPDLHSELNLSSLELGDSALYFCASSADRGREKLFFGSGTQLSVL.

This chain joins TRBV19 and TRBJ2-7, with TRBD2 matching 7 bases. CDR3 size: 12 residues. J was trimmed by 5 bases and V by 7 bases; bases with no gene match: 5. The V gene's germline CDR1 is LNHDA and CDR2 SQIVND (reference sequence). The CDR3 is CASNSGGDEQYF. As DNA, the CDR3 is TGTGCCAGTAATTCGGGGGGAGACGAGCAGTACTTC.

The chain uses TRBV4-2 and TRBJ2-3; 7 positions agree with TRBD2. Trimming removed 1 base from V and 0 bases from J; junction bases left unmatched: 4. The V gene's germline CDR1 is LGHNA and CDR2 YNFKEQ. The CDR3 is 16 amino acids. Written as DNA, the CDR3 is TGTGCCAGCAGCCAAGCCGGGGGGATTAGCACAGATACGCAGTATTTT. Encoded protein: CASSQAGGISTDTQYF.

The gene calls are TRBV30 and TRBJ2-7, with 13 bases lining up with TRBD2. J was trimmed by 9 bases and V by 1 base; bases with no gene match: 18. The germline CDR1 and CDR2 sequences are GTSNPN and SVGIG (reference sequence). The CDR3 covers 18 residues. In DNA form, the CDR3 reads TGTGCCTGGAGTGATCCGGGACAGAAGCGACTAGCGGGAGGTGGGCAGTACTTC. It yields the protein CAWSDPGQKRLAGGGQYF. The entire variable domain, with the rest obtained from reference TRBV30 and TRBJ2-7, is as follows: SQTIHQWPATLVQPVGSPLSLECTVEGTSNPNLYWYRQAAGRGLQLLFYSVGIGQISSEVPQNLSASRPQDRQFILSSKKLLLSDSGFYLCAWSDPGQKRLAGGGQYFGPGTRLTVT.

This chain links TRBV2 with TRBJ2-7, with 11 bases matching TRBD2. Germline CDR1 reads SNHLY; CDR2 reads FYNNEI. J was trimmed by 5 bases and V by 6 bases; bases with no gene match: 9. The CDR3 extends over 15 amino acids. The CDR3 region is CASRLLAGGLDEQYF. The CDR3 nucleotides read TGTGCCAGCAGGCTCTTAGCGGGAGGGCTGGACGAGCAGTACTTC.

The chain joins TRBV3-1 (or the pseudogene TRBV3-2) to TRBJ2-1, with 7 positions matching TRBD2. Unmatched junction bases numbered 12, after V lost 0 bases and J lost 4 bases. Per germline, CDR1 LGHDT and CDR2 YNNKEL (reference sequence). CDR3 length equals 18 residues. The CDR3 sequence is CASSQDWSGGRKYNEQFF. The DNA of the CDR3 is TGTGCCAGCAGCCAAGATTGGTCAGGCGGGAGAAAATACAATGAGCAGTTCTTC.

The chain joins TRBV9 to TRBJ1-2; D is ambiguous. V gave up 6 bases and J gave up 9 bases, with 15 bases separating them. The CDR3 spans 12 residues. CDR1 and CDR2 from the germline V gene are SGDLS and YYNGEE. The CDR3 coding sequence is TGTGCCAGCAACGCCCAAACTAGGAGCTACACCTTC. Its protein product is CASNAQTRSYTF.

CDR3 sequence: CASSGGQGEWNQPQHF. CDR3 nucleotides: TGTGCCAGCAGTGGGGGACAGGGTGAATGGAATCAGCCCCAGCATTTT. This chain connects TRBV6-1 to TRBJ1-5; 9 bases line up with TRBD1. Germline loops: CDR1 MNHNS, CDR2 SASEGT. After removal of 4 bases from V and 4 bases from J, the junction contained 8 bases not matched to a gene. The CDR3 contains 16 residues.

The chain employs TRBV29-1 and TRBJ1-1; possibly TRBD1 for D (5 bases). Germline CDR1 reads SQVTM; CDR2 reads ANQGSEA. CDR3 size: 14 residues. Between the trimmed V and J ends, which lost 3 bases and 4 bases, there was a span of 15 bases. Written as DNA, the CDR3 is TGCAGCGTTGACGCTCAGTGGGGCGGCACTGAAGCTTTCTTT. Translated, it gives CSVDAQWGGTEAFF.

The V gene is TRBV7-8, the J gene TRBJ2-1; D is perhaps TRBD2 (6 bases). The CDR3 length is 17 residues. Germline CDR1 SGHVS, CDR2 FQNEAQ. Trimming took 5 bases from V and 3 from J, leaving 20 bases between them. The CDR3 region is CASSPTLGGSFYNEQFF. Here the CDR3 DNA reads TGTGCCAGCAGCCCAACTCTTGGGGGGAGCTTCTACAATGAGCAGTTCTTC.

V usage is TRBV10-2 and J usage is TRBJ1-1; TRBD1 might be the D (5 bases). There are 12 residues in the CDR3. Germline V gene lookup returns CDR1 WSHSY and CDR2 SAAADI. V was trimmed by 8 bases and J by 6 bases, leaving 13 bases between them. CDR3 in amino acids: CASGGIIPEAFF. DNA for the CDR3: TGCGCCAGCGGGGGAATCATCCCTGAAGCTTTCTTT.

The chain employs TRBV7-8 and TRBJ2-1; D possibly corresponds to TRBD2 (6 bases). Trimming took off 0 bases at V and 7 bases at J, with 16 bases between the two ends. Germline V lookup: CDR1 SGHVS, CDR2 FQNEAQ. The CDR3 contains 16 residues. The CDR3 DNA reads as TGTGCCAGCAGCTTAGCCGGGGGACGCGGAGGGAATGAGCAGTTCTTC. Translated: CASSLAGGRGGNEQFF.

The chain joins TRBV7-9 to TRBJ1-1; D gene uncertain. The CDR3 contains 13 residues. V lost 1 base to trimming and J lost 11 bases, with 14 bases between them. Germline V gene lookup returns CDR1 SEHNR and CDR2 FQNEAQ (reference sequence). The CDR3 sequence is CASSLEPTPTAFF. Here the CDR3 DNA reads TGTGCCAGCAGCTTAGAACCTACCCCAACGGCTTTCTTT.

The CDR3 region has the DNA TGTGCCAGCAGCTTGAATACAGGGGGAACCTCTGGAAACACCATATATTTT. Amino acid sequence: CASSLNTGGTSGNTIYF. The J gene is TRBJ1-3, the V gene TRBV5-5; 8 nucleotides match TRBD1. The junction had 6 bases not matched to a gene; V was cut back by 1 base and J by 0 bases. The CDR3 spans 17 residues. Germline assignment: CDR1 SGHKS and CDR2 YYEKEE (reference sequence).

Here the CDR3 reads CASSLNPGDLNEQFF. The CDR3 DNA sequence: TGTGCCAGCAGCTTGAACCCAGGGGACCTCAATGAGCAGTTCTTC. The rearrangement links TRBV5-4 to TRBJ2-1; TRBD1 is a possible D gene (6 bases). Germline V gene lookup returns CDR1 SGHNT and CDR2 YYREEE (reference sequence). Trimming left V 1 base short and J 6 bases short, with 14 bases between. The CDR3 is made up of 15 amino acids.